The following is a TCR beta chain sequence with its context. The antigen is undetermined. This sample stems from a study of siplizumab effects on memory and regulatory T cells. Study-level findings and limits: Where siplizumab was present, mappable alloreactive CD4+ clones averaged around 63% Treg-derived, compared with less than 35% in controls. An assignable naive or memory phenotype was lacking in roughly 80-97% of proliferating CD4+ or CD8+ clones.

Sequencing was performed with immunoSEQ multiplex PCR; in TCRdb, only in-frame clones are kept and a portion is missing. This sample yields about 82,000 clones, of which over 80% are seen a single time; 1.5% to 1.7% belongs to the top ten. Sequenced material: Tregs sorted from blood. This clonotype originated in a human donor in good health.

The CDR3 reads CASSQGPGLAGSANTGELFF. Written as DNA, the CDR3 is TGCGCCAGCAGCCAAGGTCCCGGACTAGCGGGTAGCGCGAACACCGGGGAGCTGTTTTTT. This chain uses TRBV4-1 with TRBJ2-2; 11 bases are a match to TRBD2. This CDR3 has 20 amino acids. Trimming removed 1 base from V and 0 bases from J; junction bases left unmatched: 10. The germline CDR1 and CDR2 sequences are MGHRA and YSYEKL.